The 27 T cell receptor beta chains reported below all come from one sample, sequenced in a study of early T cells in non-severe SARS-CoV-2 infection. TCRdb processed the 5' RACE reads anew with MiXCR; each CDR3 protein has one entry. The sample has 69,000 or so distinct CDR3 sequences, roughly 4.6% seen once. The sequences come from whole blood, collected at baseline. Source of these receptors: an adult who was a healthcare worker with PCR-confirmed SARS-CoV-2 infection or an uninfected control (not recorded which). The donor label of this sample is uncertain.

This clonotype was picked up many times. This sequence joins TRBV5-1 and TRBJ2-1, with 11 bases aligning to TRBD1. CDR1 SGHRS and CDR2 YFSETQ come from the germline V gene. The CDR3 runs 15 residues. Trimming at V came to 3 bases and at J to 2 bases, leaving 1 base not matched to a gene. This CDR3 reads CASSSGQGAYNEQFF. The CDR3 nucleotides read TGCGCCAGCAGCTCGGGACAGGGGGCCTACAATGAGCAGTTCTTC.

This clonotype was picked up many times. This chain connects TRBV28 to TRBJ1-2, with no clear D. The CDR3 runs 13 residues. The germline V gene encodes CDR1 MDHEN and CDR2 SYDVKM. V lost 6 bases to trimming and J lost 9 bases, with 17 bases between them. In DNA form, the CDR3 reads TGTGCCAGCAGACTGACCCGAGAAGTGCGCTACACCTTC. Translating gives CASRLTREVRYTF.

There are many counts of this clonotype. The CDR3 is CASSPQGNTGELFF. The CDR3 DNA reads as TGTGCCAGTAGCCCTCAGGGAAACACCGGGGAGCTGTTTTTT. The rearrangement joins TRBV19 to TRBJ2-2; D might be TRBD1 (5 bases). CDR1 is LNHDA, CDR2 SQIVND, per germline (reference sequence). Trimming cost V 6 bases and J 2 bases, with 10 bases left between them. This CDR3 spans 14 amino acids.

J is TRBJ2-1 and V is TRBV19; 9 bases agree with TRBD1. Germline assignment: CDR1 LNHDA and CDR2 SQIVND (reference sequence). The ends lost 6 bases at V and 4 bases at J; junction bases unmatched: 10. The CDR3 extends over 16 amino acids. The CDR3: CASRLQGAQIYNEQFF. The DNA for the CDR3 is TGTGCCAGTAGGCTACAGGGGGCGCAAATATACAATGAGCAGTTCTTC.

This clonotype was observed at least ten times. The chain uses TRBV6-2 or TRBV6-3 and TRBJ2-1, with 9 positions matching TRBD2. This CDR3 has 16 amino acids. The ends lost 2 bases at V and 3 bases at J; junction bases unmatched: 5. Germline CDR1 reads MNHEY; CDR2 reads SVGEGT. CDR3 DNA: TGTGCCAGCAGTTACCCTATAGCGGGGGTCTACAATGAGCAGTTCTTC. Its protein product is CASSYPIAGVYNEQFF.

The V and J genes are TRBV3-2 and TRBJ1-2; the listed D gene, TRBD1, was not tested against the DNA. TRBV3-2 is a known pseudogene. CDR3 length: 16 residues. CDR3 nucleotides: TGTGCCAGCAGCCAAGTCGGAGACAGGGAGTACCATGGCTACACCTTC. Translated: CASSQVGDREYHGYTF.

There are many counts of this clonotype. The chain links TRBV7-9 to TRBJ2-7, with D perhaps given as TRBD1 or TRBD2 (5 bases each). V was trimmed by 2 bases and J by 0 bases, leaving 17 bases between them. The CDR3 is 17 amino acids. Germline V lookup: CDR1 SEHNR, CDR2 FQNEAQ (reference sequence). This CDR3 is CASSLSPGTDFSYEQYF. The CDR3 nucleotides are TGTGCCAGCAGCTTATCCCCCGGGACGGACTTCTCCTACGAGCAGTACTTC.

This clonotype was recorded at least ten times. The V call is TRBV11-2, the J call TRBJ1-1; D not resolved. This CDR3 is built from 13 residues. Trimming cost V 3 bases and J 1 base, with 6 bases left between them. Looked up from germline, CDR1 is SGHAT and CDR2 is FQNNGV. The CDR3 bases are TGTGCCAGCAGCTTCGGTACGAACACTGAAGCTTTCTTT. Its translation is CASSFGTNTEAFF.

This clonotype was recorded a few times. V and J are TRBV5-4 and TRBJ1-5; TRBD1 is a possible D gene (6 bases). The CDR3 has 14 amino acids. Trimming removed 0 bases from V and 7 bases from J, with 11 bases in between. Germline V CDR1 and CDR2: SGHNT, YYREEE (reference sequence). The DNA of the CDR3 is TGTGCCAGCAGCTTGGACAGGGACCAACAGCCCCAGCATTTT. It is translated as CASSLDRDQQPQHF.

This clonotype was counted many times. In DNA form, the CDR3 reads TGTGCCAGCAGCTTAAGTGGGGCCTTAAGCACAGATACGCAGTATTTT. Translating it yields CASSLSGALSTDTQYF. V is TRBV11-3 and J is TRBJ2-3, with D maybe TRBD1 (5 bases). Germline CDR1 SGHNT, CDR2 YENEEA. This CDR3 spans 16 amino acids. Trimming took off 2 bases at V and 0 bases at J, with 12 bases between the two ends.

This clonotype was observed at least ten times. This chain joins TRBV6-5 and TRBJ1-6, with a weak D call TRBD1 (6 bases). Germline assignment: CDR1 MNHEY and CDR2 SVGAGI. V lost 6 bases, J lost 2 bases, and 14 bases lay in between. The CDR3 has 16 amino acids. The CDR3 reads CASRFRGLTYNSPLHF. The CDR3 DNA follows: TGTGCCAGCAGGTTCCGGGGGCTAACCTATAATTCACCCCTCCACTTT.

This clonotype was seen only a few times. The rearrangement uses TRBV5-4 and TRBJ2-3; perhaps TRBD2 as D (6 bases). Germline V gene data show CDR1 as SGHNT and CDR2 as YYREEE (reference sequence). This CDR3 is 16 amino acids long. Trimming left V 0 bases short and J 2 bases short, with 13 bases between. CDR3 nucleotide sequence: TGTGCCAGCAGCTTGGGGGACTCCGGCTTCACAGATACGCAGTATTTT. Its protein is CASSLGDSGFTDTQYF.

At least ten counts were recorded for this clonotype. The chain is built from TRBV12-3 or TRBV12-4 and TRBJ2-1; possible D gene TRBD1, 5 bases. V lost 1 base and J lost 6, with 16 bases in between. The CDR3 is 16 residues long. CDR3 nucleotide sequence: TGTGCCAGCAGTTTAGTGCAGGGTCCAGAGTCCAATGAGCAGTTCTTC. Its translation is CASSLVQGPESNEQFF.

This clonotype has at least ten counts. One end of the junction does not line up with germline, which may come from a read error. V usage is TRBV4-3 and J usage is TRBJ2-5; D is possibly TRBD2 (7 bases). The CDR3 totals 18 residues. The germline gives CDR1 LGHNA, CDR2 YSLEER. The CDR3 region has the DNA TGCGCCAGCAGCCAAGAGAGAGGAAGGGGGGGAGGAGCAGAGATCCAGTACTTC. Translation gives CASSQERGRGGGAEIQYF.

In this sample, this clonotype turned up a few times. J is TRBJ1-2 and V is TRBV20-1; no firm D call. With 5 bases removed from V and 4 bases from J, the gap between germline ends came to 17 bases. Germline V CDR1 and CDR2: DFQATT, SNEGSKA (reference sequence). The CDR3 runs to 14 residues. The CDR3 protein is CSARPPPGSYGYTF. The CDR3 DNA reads TGCAGTGCTCGCCCTCCTCCGGGTAGCTATGGCTACACCTTC.

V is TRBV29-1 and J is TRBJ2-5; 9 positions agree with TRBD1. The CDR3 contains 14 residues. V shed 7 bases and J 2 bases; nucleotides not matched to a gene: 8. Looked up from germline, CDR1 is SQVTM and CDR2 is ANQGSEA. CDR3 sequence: CSARDRVKQETQYF. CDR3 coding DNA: TGCAGCGCCCGGGACAGGGTAAAACAAGAGACCCAGTACTTC. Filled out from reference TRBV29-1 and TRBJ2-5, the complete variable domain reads SAVISQKPSRDICQRGTSLTIQCQVDSQVTMMFWYRQQPGQSLTLIATANQGSEATYESGFVIDKFPISRPNLTFSTLTVSNMSPEDSSIYLCSARDRVKQETQYFGPGTRLLVL.

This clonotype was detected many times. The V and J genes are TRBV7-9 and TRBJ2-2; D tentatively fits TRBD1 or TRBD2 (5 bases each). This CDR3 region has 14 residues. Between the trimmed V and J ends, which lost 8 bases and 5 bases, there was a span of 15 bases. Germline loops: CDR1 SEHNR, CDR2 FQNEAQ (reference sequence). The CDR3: CASPPGRFTGELFF. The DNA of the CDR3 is TGTGCCAGCCCCCCGGGACGTTTTACCGGGGAGCTGTTTTTT.

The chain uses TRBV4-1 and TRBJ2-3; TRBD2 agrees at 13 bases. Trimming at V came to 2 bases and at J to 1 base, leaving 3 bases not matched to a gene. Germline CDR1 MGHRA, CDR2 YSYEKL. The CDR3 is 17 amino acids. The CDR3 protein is CASSQRTSGGGTDTQYF. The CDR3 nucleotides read TGCGCCAGCAGCCAAAGGACTAGCGGGGGAGGCACAGATACGCAGTATTTT.

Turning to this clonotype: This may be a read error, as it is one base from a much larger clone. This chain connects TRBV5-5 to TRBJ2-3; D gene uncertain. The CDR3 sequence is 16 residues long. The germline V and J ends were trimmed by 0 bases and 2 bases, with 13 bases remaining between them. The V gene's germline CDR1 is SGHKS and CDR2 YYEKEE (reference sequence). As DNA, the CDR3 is TGTGCCAGCAGCTTGGATGGTCGCGGAAACACAGATACGCAGTATTTT. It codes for CASSLDGRGNTDTQYF.

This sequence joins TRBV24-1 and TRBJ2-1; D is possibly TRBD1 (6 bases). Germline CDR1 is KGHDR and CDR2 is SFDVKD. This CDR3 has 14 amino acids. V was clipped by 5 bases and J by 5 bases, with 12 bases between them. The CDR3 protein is CATSALDSDNEQFF. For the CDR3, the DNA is TGTGCCACCAGTGCCTTGGACAGTGACAATGAGCAGTTCTTC.

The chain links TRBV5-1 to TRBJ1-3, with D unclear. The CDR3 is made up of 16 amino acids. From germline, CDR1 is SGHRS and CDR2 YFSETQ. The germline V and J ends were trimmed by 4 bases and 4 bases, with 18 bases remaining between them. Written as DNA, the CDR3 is TGCGCCAGCAGCCAAACCGGGCCCGCGGCAGGAAACACCATATATTTT. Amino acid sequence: CASSQTGPAAGNTIYF.

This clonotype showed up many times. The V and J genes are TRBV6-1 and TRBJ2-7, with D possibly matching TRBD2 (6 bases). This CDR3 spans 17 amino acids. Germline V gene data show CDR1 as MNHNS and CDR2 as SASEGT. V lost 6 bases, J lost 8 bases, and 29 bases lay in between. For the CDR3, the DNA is TGTGCCAGCAGGGGACTTCGAGGGGCCGTGGATTGGGGGAAGCAGTACTTC. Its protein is CASRGLRGAVDWGKQYF.

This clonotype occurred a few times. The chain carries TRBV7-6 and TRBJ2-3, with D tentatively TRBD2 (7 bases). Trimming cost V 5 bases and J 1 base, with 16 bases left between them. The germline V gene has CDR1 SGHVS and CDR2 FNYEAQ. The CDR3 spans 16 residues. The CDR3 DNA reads TGTGCCAGCAGCCTTTCGCGGGGGCGGGGCACAGATACGCAGTATTTT. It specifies CASSLSRGRGTDTQYF.

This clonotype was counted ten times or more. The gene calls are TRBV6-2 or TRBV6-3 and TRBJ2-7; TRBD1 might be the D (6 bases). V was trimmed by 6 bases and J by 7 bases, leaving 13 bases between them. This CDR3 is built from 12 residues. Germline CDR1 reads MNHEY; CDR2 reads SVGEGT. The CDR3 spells CASSPGVGEQYF. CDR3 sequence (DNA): TGTGCCAGCAGCCCAGGGGTCGGGGAGCAGTACTTC.

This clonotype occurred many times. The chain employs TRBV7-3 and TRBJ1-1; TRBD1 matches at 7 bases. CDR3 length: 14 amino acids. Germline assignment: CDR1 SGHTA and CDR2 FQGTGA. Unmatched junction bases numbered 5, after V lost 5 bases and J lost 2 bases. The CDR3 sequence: CASSRPGGNTEAFF. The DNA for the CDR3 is TGTGCCAGCAGCCGCCCAGGGGGAAACACTGAAGCTTTCTTT.

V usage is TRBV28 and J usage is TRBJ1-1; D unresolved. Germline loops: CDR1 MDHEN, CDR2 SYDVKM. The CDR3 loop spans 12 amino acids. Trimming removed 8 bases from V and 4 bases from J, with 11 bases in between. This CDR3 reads CASLLPPTEAFF. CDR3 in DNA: TGTGCCAGCCTCCTCCCCCCCACTGAAGCTTTCTTT.

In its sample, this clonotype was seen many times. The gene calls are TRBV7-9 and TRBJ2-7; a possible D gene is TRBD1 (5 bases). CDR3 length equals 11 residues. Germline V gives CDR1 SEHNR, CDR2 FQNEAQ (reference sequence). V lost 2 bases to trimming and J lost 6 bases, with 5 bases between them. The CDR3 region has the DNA TGTGCCAGCAGCTTAAGGGGCGAGCAGTACTTC. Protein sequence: CASSLRGEQYF.